This TCR beta chain stems from a study of T cell responses to AZD1222 COVID-19 vaccine. General observations from the study: Clonal diversity may have been underestimated, and the donors were mostly white British, with more females than males.

Comments on this clone: What it binds is not known.

Germline V gene lookup returns CDR1 SEHNR and CDR2 FQNEAQ (reference sequence). CDR3 length equals 14 residues. V gave up 7 bases and J gave up 1 base, with 11 bases separating them. Sequenced by immunoSEQ multiplex PCR; TCRdb stores in-frame clones only, minus some. This sample has under 110,000 clones, with around 87% found just once. The rearrangement uses TRBV7-9 and TRBJ1-3; D remains ambiguous. The sequenced sample was peripheral blood, obtained 28 days after the second AZD1222 dose. The receptor comes from an adult who received the AZD1222 COVID-19 vaccine. This CDR3 reads CASTPTTSGNTIYF. The CDR3 DNA is TGTGCCAGCACCCCAACGACGTCTGGAAACACCATATATTTT. Full variable domain (outside the CDR3, taken from reference TRBV7-9 and TRBJ1-3): DTGVSQNPRHKITKRGQNVTFRCDPISEHNRLYWYRQTLGQGPEFLTYFQNEAQLEKSRLLSDRFSAERPKGSFSTLEIQRTEQGDSAMYLCASTPTTSGNTIYFGEGSWLTVV.